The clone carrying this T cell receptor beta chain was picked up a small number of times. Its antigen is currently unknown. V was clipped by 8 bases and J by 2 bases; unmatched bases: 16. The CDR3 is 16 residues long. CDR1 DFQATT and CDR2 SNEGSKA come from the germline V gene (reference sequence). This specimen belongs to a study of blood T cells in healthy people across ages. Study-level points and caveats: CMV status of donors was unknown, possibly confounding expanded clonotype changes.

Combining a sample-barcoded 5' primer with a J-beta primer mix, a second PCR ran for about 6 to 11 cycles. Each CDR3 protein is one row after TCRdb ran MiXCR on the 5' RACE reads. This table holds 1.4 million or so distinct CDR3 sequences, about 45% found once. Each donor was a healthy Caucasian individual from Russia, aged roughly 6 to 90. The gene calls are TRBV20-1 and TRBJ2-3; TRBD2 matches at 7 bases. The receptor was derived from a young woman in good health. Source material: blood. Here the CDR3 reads CSPRAASGTITDTQYF. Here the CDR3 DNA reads TGCAGTCCGAGAGCGGCTAGCGGAACCATCACAGATACGCAGTATTTT.